The text below deals with one T cell receptor beta chain. The primer mix had 60 Vbeta and 13 Jbeta primers. Data came from immunoSEQ multiplex PCR; TCRdb stores just in-frame clones and leaves some out. The table has 100,000 to 150,000 clones, over 70% seen once. There are 15 residues in the CDR3. Germline-derived CDR1 and CDR2 are SGHVS and FQNEAQ. Trimming cost V 1 base and J 9 bases; bases outside gene matches: 8. This entry comes from a study of cytomegalovirus exposure and HLA in healthy donors. This receptor was obtained from a woman between 45 and 60 years old in good health and CMV-seronegative. Sequenced material: PBMCs. The rearrangement uses TRBV7-8 and TRBJ2-1, with 8 bases that match TRBD2. The CDR3 spells CASSLGWLAGFEQFF. CDR3 nucleotides: TGTGCCAGCAGCTTAGGCTGGCTAGCGGGTTTTGAGCAGTTCTTC. The variable domain in full, completed from reference TRBV7-8 and TRBJ2-1, reads GAGVSQSPRYKVAKRGQDVALRCDPISGHVSLFWYQQALGQGPEFLTYFQNEAQLDKSGLPSDRFFAERPEGSVSTLKIQRTQQEDSAVYLCASSLGWLAGFEQFFGPGTRLTVL.